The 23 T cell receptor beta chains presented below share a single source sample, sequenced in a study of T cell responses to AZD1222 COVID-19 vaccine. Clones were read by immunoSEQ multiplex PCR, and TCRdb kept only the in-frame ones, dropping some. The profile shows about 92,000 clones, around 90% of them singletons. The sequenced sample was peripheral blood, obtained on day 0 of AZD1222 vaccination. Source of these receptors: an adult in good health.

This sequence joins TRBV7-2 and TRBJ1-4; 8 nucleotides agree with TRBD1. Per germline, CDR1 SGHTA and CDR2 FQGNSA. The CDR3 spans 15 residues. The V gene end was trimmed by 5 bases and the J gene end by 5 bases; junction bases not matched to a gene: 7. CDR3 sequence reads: CASSQTGVPNEKLFF. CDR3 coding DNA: TGTGCCAGCAGCCAGACAGGGGTCCCCAATGAAAAACTGTTTTTT.

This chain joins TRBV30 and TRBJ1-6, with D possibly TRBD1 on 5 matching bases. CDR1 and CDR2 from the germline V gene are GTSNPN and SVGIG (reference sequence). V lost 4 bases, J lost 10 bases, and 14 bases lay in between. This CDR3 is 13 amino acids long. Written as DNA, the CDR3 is TGTGCCTGGAATAGGTGGGGCTTATCACCCCTCCACTTT. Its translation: CAWNRWGLSPLHF.

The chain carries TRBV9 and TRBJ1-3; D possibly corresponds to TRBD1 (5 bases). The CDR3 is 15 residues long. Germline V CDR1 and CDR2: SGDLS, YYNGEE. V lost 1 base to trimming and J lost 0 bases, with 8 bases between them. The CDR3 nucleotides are TGTGCCAGCAGCGTAAATGGGGGCTCTGGAAACACCATATATTTT. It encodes CASSVNGGSGNTIYF.

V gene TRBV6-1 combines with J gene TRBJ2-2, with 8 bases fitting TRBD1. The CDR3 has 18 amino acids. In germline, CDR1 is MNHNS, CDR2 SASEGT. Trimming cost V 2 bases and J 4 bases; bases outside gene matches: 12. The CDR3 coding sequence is TGTGCCAGCAGTGAAAGACAGGGGCCATCCCTTGTCACCGGGGAGCTGTTTTTT. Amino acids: CASSERQGPSLVTGELFF.

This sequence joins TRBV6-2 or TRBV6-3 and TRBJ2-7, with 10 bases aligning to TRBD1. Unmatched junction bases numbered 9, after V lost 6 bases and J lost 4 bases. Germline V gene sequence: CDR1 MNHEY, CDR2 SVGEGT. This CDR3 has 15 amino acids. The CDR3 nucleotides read TGTGCCAGCAGCGACAGGGGGCTGTCCGATTACGAGCAGTACTTC. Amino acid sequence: CASSDRGLSDYEQYF.

This CDR3 is CASSSSSGPYTEAFF. Here the CDR3 DNA reads TGCGCCAGCAGCTCCTCATCCGGGCCTTACACTGAAGCTTTCTTT. The chain couples TRBV5-1 to TRBJ1-1; D not resolved. Trimming removed 3 bases from V and 3 bases from J, with 15 bases in between. The CDR3 runs to 15 residues. Germline V CDR1 and CDR2: SGHRS, YFSETQ.

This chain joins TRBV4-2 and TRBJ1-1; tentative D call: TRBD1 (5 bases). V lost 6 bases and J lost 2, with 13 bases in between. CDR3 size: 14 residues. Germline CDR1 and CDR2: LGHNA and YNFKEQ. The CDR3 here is CASRFGQDNTEAFF. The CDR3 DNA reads TGTGCCAGCAGATTCGGACAAGATAACACTGAAGCTTTCTTT.

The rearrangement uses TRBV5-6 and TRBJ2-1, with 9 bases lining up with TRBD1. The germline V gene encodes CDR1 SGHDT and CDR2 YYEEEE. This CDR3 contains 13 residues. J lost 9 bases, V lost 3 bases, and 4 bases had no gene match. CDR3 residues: CASSWTGVGEQFF. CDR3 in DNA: TGTGCCAGCAGCTGGACAGGGGTGGGTGAGCAGTTCTTC.

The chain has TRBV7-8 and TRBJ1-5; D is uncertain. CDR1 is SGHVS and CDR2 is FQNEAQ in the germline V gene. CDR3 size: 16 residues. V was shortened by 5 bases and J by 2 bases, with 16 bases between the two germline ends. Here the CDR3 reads CASSPFLGGGNQPQHF. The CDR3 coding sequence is TGTGCCAGCAGCCCTTTTCTGGGCGGGGGCAATCAGCCCCAGCATTTT.

The CDR3 is CAWAPGSSNQPQHF. The CDR3 bases are TGTGCCTGGGCCCCAGGGAGTAGCAATCAGCCCCAGCATTTT. This chain joins TRBV30 and TRBJ1-5; D perhaps matches TRBD1 (5 bases). V was clipped by 5 bases and J by 0 bases, with 11 bases between them. The CDR3 has 14 amino acids. Germline V gene lookup returns CDR1 GTSNPN and CDR2 SVGIG (reference sequence).

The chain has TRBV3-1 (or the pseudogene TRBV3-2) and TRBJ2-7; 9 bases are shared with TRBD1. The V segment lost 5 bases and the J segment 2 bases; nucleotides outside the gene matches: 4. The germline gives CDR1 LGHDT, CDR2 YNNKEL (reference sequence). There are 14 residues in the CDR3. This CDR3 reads CASSSRQGAYEQYF. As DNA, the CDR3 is TGTGCCAGCAGCTCCCGACAGGGGGCCTACGAGCAGTACTTC.

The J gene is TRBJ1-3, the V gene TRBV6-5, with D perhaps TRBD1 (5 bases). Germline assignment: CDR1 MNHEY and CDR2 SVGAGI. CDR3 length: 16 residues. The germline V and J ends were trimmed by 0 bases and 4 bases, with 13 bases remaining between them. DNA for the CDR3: TGTGCCAGCAGTTACTCGACAGACCTTGCGGGAAACACCATATATTTT. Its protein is CASSYSTDLAGNTIYF.

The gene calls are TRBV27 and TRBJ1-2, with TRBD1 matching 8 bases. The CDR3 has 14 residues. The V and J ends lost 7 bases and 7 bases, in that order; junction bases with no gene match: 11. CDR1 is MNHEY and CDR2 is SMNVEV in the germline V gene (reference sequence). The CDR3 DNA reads TGTGCCAGCACGAGGGACAGGTTAACGCCTGGCTACACCTTC. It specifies CASTRDRLTPGYTF.

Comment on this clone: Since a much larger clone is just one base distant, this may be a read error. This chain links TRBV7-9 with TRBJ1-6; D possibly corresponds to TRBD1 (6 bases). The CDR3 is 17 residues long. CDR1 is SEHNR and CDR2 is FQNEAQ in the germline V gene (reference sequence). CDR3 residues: CPSTPHDRKGPSSPLHF. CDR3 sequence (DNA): TGTCCCAGCACCCCCCACGACAGGAAGGGGCCGAGTTCACCCCTCCACTTT.

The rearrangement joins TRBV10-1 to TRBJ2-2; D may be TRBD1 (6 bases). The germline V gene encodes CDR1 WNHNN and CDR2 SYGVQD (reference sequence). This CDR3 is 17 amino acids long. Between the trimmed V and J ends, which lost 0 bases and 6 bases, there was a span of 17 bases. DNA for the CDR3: TGCGCCAGCAGTGAGTCAGGCAGGGGATTGGGGTCCGGGGAGCTGTTTTTT. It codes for CASSESGRGLGSGELFF.

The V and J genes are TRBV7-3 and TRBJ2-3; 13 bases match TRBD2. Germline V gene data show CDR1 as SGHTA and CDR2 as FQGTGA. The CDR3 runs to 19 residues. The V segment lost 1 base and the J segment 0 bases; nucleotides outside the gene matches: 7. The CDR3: CASSLKGLAGEGSTDTQYF. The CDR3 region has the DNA TGTGCCAGCAGCTTAAAAGGACTAGCGGGGGAGGGCAGCACAGATACGCAGTATTTT.

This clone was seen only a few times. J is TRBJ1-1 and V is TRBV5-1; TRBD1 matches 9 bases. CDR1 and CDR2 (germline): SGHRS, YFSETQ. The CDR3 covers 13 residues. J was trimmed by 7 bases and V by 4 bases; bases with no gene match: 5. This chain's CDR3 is CASSRGQGGEAFF. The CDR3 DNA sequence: TGCGCCAGCAGCAGGGGACAGGGTGGTGAAGCTTTCTTT.

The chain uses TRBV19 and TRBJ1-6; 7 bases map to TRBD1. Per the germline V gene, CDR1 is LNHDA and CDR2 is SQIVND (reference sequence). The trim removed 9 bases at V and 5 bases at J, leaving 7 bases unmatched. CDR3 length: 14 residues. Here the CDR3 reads CASRTQGDNSPLHF. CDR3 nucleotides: TGTGCCAGCCGAACCCAGGGGGATAATTCACCCCTCCACTTT. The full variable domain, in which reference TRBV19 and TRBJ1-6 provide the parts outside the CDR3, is DGGITQSPKYLFRKEGQNVTLSCEQNLNHDAMYWYRQDPGQGLRLIYYSQIVNDFQKGDIAEGYSVSREKKESFPLTVTSAQKNPTAFYLCASRTQGDNSPLHFGNGTRLTVT.

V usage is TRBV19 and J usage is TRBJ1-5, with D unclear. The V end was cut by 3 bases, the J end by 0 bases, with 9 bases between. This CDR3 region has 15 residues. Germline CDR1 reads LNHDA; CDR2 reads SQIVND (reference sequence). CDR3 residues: CASSIEGYSNQPQHF. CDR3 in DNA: TGTGCCAGTAGTATCGAGGGTTATAGCAATCAGCCCCAGCATTTT.

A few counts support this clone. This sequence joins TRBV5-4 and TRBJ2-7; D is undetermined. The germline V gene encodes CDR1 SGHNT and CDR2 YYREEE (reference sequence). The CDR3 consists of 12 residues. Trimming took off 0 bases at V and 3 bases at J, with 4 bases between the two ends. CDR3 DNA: TGTGCCAGCAGCTTGGACGGCTACGAGCAGTACTTC. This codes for CASSLDGYEQYF.

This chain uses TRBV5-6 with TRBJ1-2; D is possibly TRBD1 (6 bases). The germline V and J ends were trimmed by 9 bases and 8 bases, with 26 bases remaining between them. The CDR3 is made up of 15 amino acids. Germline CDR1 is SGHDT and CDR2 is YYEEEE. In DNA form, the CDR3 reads TGTGCCACCACCCGAATTATACCGGGGGCGAAAGGCTACACCTTC. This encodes CATTRIIPGAKGYTF.

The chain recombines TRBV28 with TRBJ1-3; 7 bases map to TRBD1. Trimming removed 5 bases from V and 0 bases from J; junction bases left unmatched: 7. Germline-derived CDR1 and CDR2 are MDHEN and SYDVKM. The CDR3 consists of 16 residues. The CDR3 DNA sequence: TGTGCCAGCAGTCCCACCGACAGGGTCTCTGGAAACACCATATATTTT. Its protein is CASSPTDRVSGNTIYF. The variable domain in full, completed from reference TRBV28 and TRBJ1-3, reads DVKVTQSSRYLVKRTGEKVFLECVQDMDHENMFWYRQDPGLGLRLIYFSYDVKMKEKGDIPEGYSVSREKKERFSLILESASTNQTSMYLCASSPTDRVSGNTIYFGEGSWLTVV.

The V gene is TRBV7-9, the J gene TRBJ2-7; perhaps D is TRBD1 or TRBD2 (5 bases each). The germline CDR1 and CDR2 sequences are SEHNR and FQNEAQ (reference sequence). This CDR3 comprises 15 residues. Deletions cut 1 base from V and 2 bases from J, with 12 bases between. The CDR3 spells CASSLGGNRAYEQYF. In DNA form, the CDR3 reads TGTGCCAGCAGCTTAGGGGGGAACCGAGCCTACGAGCAGTACTTC.